This T cell receptor (beta chain) was captured in a study of T cell responses to AZD1222 COVID-19 vaccine. Across the study: The analysis combined second doses at about 4 or about 12 weeks. Study-level points and caveats: The sample set comprised mostly white British donors with more females, and clonal diversity was possibly underestimated.

Notes on this clone: Its antigen remains unidentified.

Germline CDR1 and CDR2: MDHEN and SYDVKM. Trimming removed 8 bases at V and 3 bases at J, with 17 bases between. The CDR3 length is 15 residues. The protocol was immunoSEQ multiplex PCR, while the TCRdb copy is restricted to in-frame clones and leaves out a portion. In the table there are about 120,000 clones, roughly 84% of which are singletons. The TCR originated in an adult in good health. This chain links TRBV28 with TRBJ1-5; D is unresolved. The sample was peripheral blood, taken on day 0 of AZD1222 vaccination. Here the CDR3 DNA reads TGTGCCAGCGCGGCTGCGGGGTTGACCAATCAGCCCCAGCATTTT. Translated, it gives CASAAAGLTNQPQHF. Full variable domain (outside the CDR3, taken from reference TRBV28 and TRBJ1-5): DVKVTQSSRYLVKRTGEKVFLECVQDMDHENMFWYRQDPGLGLRLIYFSYDVKMKEKGDIPEGYSVSREKKERFSLILESASTNQTSMYLCASAAAGLTNQPQHFGDGTRLSIL.